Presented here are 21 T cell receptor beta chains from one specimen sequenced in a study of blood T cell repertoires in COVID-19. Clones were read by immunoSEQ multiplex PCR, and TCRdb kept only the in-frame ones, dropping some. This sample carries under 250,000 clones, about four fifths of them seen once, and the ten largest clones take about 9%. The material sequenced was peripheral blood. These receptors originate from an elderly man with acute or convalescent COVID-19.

This CDR3 reads CASMAGTYGNYGYTF. DNA of the CDR3: TGTGCCAGTATGGCCGGGACTTACGGTAACTATGGCTACACCTTC. V and J are TRBV19 and TRBJ1-2, with TRBD1 as a possible D gene (5 bases). Germline CDR1 LNHDA, CDR2 SQIVND (reference sequence). CDR3 length: 15 amino acids. V was cut by 7 bases and J by 1 base, with 16 bases left in between.

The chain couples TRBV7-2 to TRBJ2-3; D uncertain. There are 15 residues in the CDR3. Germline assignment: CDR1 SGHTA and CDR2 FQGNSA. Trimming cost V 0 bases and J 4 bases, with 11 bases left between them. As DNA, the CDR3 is TGTGCCAGCAGCTTAGCGGGTAGCTACGCAGATACGCAGTATTTT. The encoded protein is CASSLAGSYADTQYF. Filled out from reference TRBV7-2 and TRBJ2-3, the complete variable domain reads GAGVSQSPSNKVTEKGKDVELRCDPISGHTALYWYRQSLGQGLEFLIYFQGNSAPDKSGLPSDRFSAERTGGSVSTLTIQRTQQEDSAVYLCASSLAGSYADTQYFGPGTRLTVL.

CDR3 region: CASSLTGTGSSSYNSPLHF. Here the CDR3 DNA reads TGCGCCAGCAGCTTAACCGGGACAGGGAGCAGCTCCTATAATTCACCCCTCCACTTT. The chain has TRBV5-1 and TRBJ1-6, with 9 bases aligning to TRBD1. Germline V CDR1 and CDR2: SGHRS, YFSETQ. V lost 2 bases, J lost 0 bases, and 9 bases stayed unmatched. The CDR3 has 19 amino acids.

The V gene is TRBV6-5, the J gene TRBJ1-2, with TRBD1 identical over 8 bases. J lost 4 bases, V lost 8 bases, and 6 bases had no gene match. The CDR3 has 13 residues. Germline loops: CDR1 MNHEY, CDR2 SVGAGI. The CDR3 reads CASATGGPYGYTF. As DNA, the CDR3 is TGTGCCAGCGCCACAGGGGGGCCCTATGGCTACACCTTC.

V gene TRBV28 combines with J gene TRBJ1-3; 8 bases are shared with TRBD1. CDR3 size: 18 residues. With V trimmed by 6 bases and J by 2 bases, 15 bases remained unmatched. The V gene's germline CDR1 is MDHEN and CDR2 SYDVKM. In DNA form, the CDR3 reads TGTGCCAGCAGCCAAGCCCTCGGTGGGACAGGTCCTGGAAACACCATATATTTT. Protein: CASSQALGGTGPGNTIYF. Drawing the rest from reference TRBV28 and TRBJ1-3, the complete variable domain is DVKVTQSSRYLVKRTGEKVFLECVQDMDHENMFWYRQDPGLGLRLIYFSYDVKMKEKGDIPEGYSVSREKKERFSLILESASTNQTSMYLCASSQALGGTGPGNTIYFGEGSWLTVV.

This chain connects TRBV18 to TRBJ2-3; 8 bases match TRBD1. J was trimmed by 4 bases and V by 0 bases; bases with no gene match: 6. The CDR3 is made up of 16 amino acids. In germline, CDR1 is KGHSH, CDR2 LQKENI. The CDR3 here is CASSPPRTGPPDTQYF. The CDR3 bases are TGTGCCAGCTCACCACCTCGGACAGGGCCGCCAGATACGCAGTATTTT.

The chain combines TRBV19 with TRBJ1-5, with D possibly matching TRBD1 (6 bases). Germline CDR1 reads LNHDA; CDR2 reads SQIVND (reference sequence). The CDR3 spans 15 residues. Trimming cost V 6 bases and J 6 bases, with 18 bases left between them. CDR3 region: CASSISGTTGQPQHF. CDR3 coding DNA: TGTGCCAGTAGCATATCCGGGACAACAGGTCAGCCCCAGCATTTT.

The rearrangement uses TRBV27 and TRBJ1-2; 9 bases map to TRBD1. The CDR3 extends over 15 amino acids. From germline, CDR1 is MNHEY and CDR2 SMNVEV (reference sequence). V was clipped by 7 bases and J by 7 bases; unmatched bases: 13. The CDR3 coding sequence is TGTGCCAGCACCACCCCCGGGACAGGGTCTGGTGGCTACACCTTC. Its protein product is CASTTPGTGSGGYTF.

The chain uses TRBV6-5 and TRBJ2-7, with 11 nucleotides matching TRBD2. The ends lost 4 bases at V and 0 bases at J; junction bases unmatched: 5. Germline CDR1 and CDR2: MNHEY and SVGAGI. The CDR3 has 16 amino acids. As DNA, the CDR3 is TGTGCCAGCAGTTTCCGACTAGCGGGGCCCTCCTACGAGCAGTACTTC. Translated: CASSFRLAGPSYEQYF.

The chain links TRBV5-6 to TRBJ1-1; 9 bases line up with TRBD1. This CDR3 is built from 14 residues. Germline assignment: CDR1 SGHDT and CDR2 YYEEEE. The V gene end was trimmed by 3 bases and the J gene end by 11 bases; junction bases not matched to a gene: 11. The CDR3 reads CASSWPGTGIGAFF. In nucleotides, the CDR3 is TGTGCCAGCAGCTGGCCCGGGACAGGGATTGGTGCTTTCTTT.

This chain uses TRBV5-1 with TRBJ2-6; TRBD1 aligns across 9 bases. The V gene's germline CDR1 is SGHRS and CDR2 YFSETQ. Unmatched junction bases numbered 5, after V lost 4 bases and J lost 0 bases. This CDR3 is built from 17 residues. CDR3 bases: TGCGCCAGCAGCCCCGGGACAGGGAACTCTGGGGCCAACGTCCTGACTTTC. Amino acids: CASSPGTGNSGANVLTF.

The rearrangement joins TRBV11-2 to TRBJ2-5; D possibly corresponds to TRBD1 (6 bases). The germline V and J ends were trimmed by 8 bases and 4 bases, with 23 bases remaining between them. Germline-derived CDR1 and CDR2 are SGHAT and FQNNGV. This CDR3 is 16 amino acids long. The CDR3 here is CASEGVTGPRLETQYF. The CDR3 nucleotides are TGTGCCAGCGAGGGGGTGACGGGACCCCGTCTAGAGACCCAGTACTTC.

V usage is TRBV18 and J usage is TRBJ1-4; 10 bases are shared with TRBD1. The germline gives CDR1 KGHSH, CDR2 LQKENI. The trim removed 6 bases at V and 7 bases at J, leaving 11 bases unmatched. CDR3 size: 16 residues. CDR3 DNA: TGTGCCAGCTCCAACCAATTGGGACAGGGGTCTGAAAAACTGTTTTTT. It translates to CASSNQLGQGSEKLFF.

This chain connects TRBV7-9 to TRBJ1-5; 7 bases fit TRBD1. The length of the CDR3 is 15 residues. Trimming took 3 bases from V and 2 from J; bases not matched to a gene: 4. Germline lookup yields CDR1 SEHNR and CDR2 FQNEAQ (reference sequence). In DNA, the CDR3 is TGTGCCAGCAGCTTGGACAGGATTGGCAATCAGCCCCAGCATTTT. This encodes CASSLDRIGNQPQHF.

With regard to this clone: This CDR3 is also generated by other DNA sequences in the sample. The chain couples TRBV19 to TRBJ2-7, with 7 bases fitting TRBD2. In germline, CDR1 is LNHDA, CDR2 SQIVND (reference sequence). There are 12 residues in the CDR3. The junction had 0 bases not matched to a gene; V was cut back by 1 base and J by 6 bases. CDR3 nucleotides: TGTGCCAGTAGTATAGGGGAGGGCGAGCAGTACTTC. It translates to CASSIGEGEQYF. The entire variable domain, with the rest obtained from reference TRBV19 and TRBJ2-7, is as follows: DGGITQSPKYLFRKEGQNVTLSCEQNLNHDAMYWYRQDPGQGLRLIYYSQIVNDFQKGDIAEGYSVSREKKESFPLTVTSAQKNPTAFYLCASSIGEGEQYFGPGTRLTVT.

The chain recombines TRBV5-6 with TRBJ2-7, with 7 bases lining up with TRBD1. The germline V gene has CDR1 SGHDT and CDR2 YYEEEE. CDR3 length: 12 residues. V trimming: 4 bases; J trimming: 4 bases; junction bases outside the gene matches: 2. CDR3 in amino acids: CASSPDRYEQYF. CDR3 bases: TGTGCCAGCAGCCCGGACAGGTACGAGCAGTACTTC. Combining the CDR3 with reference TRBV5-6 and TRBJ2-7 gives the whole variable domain DAGVTQSPTHLIKTRGQQVTLRCSPKSGHDTVSWYQQALGQGPQFIFQYYEEEERQRGNFPDRFSGHQFPNYSSELNVNALLLGDSALYLCASSPDRYEQYFGPGTRLTVT.

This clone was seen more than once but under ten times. The CDR3 DNA reads as TGTGCCATCAACAGGGATGGGGCCAACGTCCTGACTTTC. Protein sequence: CAINRDGANVLTF. The chain combines TRBV10-3 with TRBJ2-6; D might be TRBD1 (6 bases). The CDR3 contains 13 residues. The germline gives CDR1 ENHRY, CDR2 SYGVKD. V was clipped by 7 bases and J by 3 bases, with 7 bases between them.

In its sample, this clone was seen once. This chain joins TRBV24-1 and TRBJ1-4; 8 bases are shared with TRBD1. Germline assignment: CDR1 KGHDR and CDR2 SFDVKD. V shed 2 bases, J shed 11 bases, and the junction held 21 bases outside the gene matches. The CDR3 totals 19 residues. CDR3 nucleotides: TGTGCCACCAGTGATTCCCAACCCGATCCGGGACAGGTGATGTGGAAACTGTTTTTT. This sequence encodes CATSDSQPDPGQVMWKLFF.

CDR3 loop: CATSDFGAGVTGELFF. CDR3 coding DNA: TGTGCCACCAGTGATTTTGGAGCGGGAGTTACCGGGGAGCTGTTTTTT. The chain is built from TRBV24-1 and TRBJ2-2, with 8 bases aligning to TRBD2. This CDR3 comprises 16 residues. Germline V gene lookup returns CDR1 KGHDR and CDR2 SFDVKD. V was pared by 1 base and J by 5 bases, with 5 bases of the junction left unmatched.

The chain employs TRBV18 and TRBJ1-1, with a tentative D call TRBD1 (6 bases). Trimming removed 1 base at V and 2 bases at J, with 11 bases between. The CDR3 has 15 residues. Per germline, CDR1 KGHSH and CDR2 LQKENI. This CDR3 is CASSPQDSLNTEAFF. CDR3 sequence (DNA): TGTGCCAGCTCACCACAGGACAGCCTTAACACTGAAGCTTTCTTT.

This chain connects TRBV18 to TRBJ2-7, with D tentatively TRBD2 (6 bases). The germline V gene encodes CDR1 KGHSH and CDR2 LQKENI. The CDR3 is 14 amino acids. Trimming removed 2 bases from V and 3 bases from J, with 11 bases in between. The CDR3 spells CASSPRRVFYEQYF. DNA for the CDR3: TGTGCCAGCTCACCAAGGAGGGTCTTCTACGAGCAGTACTTC.